The 3 T cell receptor beta chains presented below share a single source sample, sequenced in a study of CD8 T cells in Susac syndrome. Random hexamers were used to reverse transcribe an amount of about 0.45 to 1 ug RNA. TCRdb re-called the immunoSEQ multiplex PCR reads with MiXCR, one entry per CDR3 protein. Found here are some 77,000 distinct CDR3 sequences, about 93% of them singletons; the top ten hold over 0.5%. Sample: CD4+ T cells from PBMCs. Every receptor here comes from a human donor with Susac syndrome.

The chain employs TRBV6-5 and TRBJ2-7, with 9 bases matching TRBD1. The CDR3 is 16 residues long. V lost 4 bases, J lost 0 bases, and 7 bases stayed unmatched. Per the germline V gene, CDR1 is MNHEY and CDR2 is SVGAGI. DNA of the CDR3: TGTGCCAGCAGTTTCACCGGGACAGGGACCTCCTACGAGCAGTACTTC. Protein: CASSFTGTGTSYEQYF.

The gene calls are TRBV24-1 and TRBJ2-3; TRBD1 or TRBD2 may be the D gene (6 bases each). The germline V gene has CDR1 KGHDR and CDR2 SFDVKD. CDR3 length: 14 residues. Trimming took off 5 bases at V and 4 bases at J, with 12 bases between the two ends. The CDR3 loop reads CATSVGGRADTQYF. As DNA, the CDR3 is TGTGCCACCAGTGTCGGGGGCAGGGCAGATACGCAGTATTTT.

The V and J genes are TRBV7-9 and TRBJ1-1; no firm D call. Germline CDR1 and CDR2: SEHNR and FQNEAQ (reference sequence). The CDR3 spans 14 residues. Trimming took off 1 base at V and 2 bases at J, with 8 bases between the two ends. DNA of the CDR3: TGTGCCAGCAGCTTAGAGGGAGCTAACACTGAAGCTTTCTTT. This translates into CASSLEGANTEAFF.